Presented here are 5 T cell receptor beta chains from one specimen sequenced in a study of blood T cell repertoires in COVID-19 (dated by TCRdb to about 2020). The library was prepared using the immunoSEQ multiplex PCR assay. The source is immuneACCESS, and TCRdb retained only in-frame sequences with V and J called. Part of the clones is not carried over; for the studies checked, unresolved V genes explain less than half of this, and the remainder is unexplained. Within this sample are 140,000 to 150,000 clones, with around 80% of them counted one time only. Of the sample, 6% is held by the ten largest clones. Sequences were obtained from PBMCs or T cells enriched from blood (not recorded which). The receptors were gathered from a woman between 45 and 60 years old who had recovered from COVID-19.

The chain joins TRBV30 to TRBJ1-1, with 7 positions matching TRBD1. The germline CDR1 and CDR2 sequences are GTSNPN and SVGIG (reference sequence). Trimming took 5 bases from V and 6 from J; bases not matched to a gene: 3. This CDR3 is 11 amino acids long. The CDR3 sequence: CAWAQGPEAFF. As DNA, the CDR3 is TGTGCCTGGGCACAGGGGCCTGAAGCTTTCTTT.

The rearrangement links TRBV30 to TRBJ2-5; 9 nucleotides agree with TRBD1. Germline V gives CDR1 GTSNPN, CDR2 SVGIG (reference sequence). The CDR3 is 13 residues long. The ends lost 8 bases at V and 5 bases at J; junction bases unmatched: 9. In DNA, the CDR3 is TGTGCCAGAGAACAGGGGGCCGGCGAGACCCAGTACTTC. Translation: CAREQGAGETQYF.

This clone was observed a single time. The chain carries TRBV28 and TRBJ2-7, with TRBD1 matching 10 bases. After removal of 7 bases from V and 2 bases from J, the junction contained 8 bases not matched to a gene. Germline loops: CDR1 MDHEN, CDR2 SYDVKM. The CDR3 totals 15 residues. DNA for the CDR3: TGTGCCAGCAATAAACCCGGGACAGGGGCCTACGAGCAGTACTTC. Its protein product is CASNKPGTGAYEQYF.

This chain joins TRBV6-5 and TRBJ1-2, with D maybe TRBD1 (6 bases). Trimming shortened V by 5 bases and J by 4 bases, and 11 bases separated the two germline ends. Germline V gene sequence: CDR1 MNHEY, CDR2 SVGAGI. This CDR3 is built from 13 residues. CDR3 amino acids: CASSRTDSYGYTF. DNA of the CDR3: TGTGCCAGCAGTAGGACGGACAGCTATGGCTACACCTTC.

This chain's CDR3 is CASSPPGAGLGPQHF. The CDR3 DNA follows: TGTGCCAGCTCACCACCGGGGGCTGGGTTGGGGCCCCAGCATTTT. V usage is TRBV18 and J usage is TRBJ1-5, with D perhaps matching TRBD1 (6 bases). Deletions cut 0 bases from V and 9 bases from J, with 15 bases between. CDR3 length equals 15 residues. Germline CDR1 is KGHSH and CDR2 is LQKENI.